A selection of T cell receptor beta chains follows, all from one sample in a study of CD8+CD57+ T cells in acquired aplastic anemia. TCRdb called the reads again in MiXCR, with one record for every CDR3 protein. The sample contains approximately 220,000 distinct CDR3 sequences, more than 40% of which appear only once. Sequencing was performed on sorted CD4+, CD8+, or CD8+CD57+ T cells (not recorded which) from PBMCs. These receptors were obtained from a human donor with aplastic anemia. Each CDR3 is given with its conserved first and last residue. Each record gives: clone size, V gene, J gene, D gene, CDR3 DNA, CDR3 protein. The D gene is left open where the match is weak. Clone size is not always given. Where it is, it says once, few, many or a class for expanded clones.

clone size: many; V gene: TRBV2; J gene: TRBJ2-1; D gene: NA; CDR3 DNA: TGTGCCAGCAGTGGTTATGAGCAGTTCTTC; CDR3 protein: CASSGYEQFF
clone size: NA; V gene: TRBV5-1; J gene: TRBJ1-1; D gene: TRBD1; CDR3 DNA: TGCGCCAGCAGCTCGGACAGGACCACTGAAGCTTTCTTT; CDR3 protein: CASSSDRTTEAFF
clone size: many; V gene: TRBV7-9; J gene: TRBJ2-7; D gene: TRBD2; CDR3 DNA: TGTGCCAGCAGCTTAGTTAGCGGGAGCATGTACGAGCAGTACTTC; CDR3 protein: CASSLVSGSMYEQYF
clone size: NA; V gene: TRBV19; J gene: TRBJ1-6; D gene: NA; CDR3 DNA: TGTGCCAGTAGTTTGGCAACGTCCTATAATTCACCCCTCCACTTT; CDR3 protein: CASSLATSYNSPLHF
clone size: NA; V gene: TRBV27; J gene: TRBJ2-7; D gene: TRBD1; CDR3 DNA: TGTGCCAGCAGTTTAGTGCCGGGACAGCCCACCTACGAGCAGTACTTC; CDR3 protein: CASSLVPGQPTYEQYF
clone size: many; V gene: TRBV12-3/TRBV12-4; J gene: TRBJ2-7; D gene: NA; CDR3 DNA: TGTGCCAGCAGTTTTTCTACGGACTCCTACGAGCAGTACTTC; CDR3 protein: CASSFSTDSYEQYF
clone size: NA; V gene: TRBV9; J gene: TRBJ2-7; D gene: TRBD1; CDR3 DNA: TGTGCCAGCAGCGGATCCAGGGGGACCGAGCAGTACTTC; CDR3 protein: CASSGSRGTEQYF
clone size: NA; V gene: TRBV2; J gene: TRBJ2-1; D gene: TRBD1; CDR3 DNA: TGTGCCAGCAGCTTGGACGGGACAGTCAATGAGCAGTTCTTC; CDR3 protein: CASSLDGTVNEQFF
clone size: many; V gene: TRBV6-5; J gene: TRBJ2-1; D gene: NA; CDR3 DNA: TGTGCCAGCAAGGACGCCAAGGCCCATGAGCAGTTCTTC; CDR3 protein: CASKDAKAHEQFF
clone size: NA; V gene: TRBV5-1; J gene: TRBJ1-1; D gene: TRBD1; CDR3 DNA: TGTGCCAGCAGCAAGGAAAGGACAGGTGGGAACACTGAAGCTTTCTTT; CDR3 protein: CASSKERTGGNTEAFF
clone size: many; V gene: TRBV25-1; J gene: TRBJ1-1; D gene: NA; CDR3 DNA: TGTGCCAGCAGTGAGGGGTATTTGGGGGTGAACACTGAAGCTTTCTTT; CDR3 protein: CASSEGYLGVNTEAFF
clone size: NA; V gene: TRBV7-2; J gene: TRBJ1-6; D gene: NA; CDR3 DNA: TGTGCCAGCAGCTACAGCCAGTTGAATTCACCCCTCCACTTT; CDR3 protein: CASSYSQLNSPLHF
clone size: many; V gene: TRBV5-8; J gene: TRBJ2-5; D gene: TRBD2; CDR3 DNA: TGTGCCAGCAGCTTGGCCGGGACTAGCGGGGGGGAGACCCAGTACTTC; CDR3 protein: CASSLAGTSGGETQYF
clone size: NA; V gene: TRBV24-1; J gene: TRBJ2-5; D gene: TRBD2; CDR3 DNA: TGTGCCACCAGTGACTCTGCGGGGACTACACAAGAGACCCAGTACTTC; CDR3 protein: CATSDSAGTTQETQYF
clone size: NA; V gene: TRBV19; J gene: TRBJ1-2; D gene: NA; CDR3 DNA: TGTGCCAGTAGTATCGGACGGTTCTATGGCTACACCTTC; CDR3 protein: CASSIGRFYGYTF
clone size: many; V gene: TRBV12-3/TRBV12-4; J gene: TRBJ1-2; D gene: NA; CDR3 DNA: TGTGCCAGCAGTTCCGGGATTTTGGGGGGCTACACCTTC; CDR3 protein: CASSSGILGGYTF
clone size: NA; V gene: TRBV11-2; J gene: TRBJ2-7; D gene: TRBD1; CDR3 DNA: TGTGCCAGCAGCTTATTCCCACAGGGGGGCAACGAGCAGTACTTC; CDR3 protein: CASSLFPQGGNEQYF
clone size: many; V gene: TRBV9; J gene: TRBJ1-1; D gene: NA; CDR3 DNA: TGTGCCAGCAGCGTAGCCCAGGTGAACACTGAAGCTTTCTTT; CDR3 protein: CASSVAQVNTEAFF
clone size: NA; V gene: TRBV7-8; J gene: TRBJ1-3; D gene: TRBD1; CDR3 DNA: TGTGCCAGCAGCTTAGGGAGGCTAGGGGGCAGTGGAAACACCATATATTTT; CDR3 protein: CASSLGRLGGSGNTIYF
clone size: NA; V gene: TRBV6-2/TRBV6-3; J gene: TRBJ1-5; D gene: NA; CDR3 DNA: TGTGCCAGCAGGACCGCTGCCTTTGACAATCAGCCCCAGCATTTT; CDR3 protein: CASRTAAFDNQPQHF
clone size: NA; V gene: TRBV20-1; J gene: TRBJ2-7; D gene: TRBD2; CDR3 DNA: TGCAGTGCTAGAGGAGTAGCGGGGGACTCCTACGAGCAGTACTTC; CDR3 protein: CSARGVAGDSYEQYF
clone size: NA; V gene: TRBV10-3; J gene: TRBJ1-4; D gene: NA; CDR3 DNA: TGTGTCAGCAGTTACTCCCCAGCATATAATGAAAAACTGTTTTTT; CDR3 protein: CVSSYSPAYNEKLFF
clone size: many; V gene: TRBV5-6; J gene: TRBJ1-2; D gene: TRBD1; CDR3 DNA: TGTGCCAGCAGCGAAACGGGACAGGGCCCTGGAGGTGGCTACACCTTC; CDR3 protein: CASSETGQGPGGGYTF
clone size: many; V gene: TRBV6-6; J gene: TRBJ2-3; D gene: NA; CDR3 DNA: TGTGCCAGCAGTTACGGGACAGATACGCAGTATTTT; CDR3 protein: CASSYGTDTQYF